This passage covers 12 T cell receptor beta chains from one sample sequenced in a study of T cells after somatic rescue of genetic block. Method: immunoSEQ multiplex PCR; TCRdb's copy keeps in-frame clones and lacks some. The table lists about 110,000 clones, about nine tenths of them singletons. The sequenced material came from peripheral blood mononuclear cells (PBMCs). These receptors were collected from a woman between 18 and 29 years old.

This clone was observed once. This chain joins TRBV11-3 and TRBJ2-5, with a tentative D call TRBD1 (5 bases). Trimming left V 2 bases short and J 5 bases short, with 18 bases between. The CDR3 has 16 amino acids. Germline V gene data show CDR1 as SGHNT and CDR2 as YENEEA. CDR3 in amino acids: CASSLRSPQGGETQYF. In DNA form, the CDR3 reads TGTGCCAGCAGCTTAAGGTCTCCGCAGGGTGGGGAGACCCAGTACTTC.

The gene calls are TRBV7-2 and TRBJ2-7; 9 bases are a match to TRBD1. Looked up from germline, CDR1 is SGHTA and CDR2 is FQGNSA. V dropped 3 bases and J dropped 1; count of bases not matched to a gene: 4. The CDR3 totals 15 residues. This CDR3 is CASSFRTGVSYEQYF. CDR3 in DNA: TGTGCCAGCAGCTTTCGGACAGGGGTATCCTACGAGCAGTACTTC.

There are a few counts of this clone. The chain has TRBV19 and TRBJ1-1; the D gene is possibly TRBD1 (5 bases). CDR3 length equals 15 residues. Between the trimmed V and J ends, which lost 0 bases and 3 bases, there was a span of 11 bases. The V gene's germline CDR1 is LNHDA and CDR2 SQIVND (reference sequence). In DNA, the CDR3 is TGTGCCAGTAGTATAGATGGACGGGACCACACTGAAGCTTTCTTT. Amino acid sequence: CASSIDGRDHTEAFF. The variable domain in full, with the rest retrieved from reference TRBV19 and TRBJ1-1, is DGGITQSPKYLFRKEGQNVTLSCEQNLNHDAMYWYRQDPGQGLRLIYYSQIVNDFQKGDIAEGYSVSREKKESFPLTVTSAQKNPTAFYLCASSIDGRDHTEAFFGQGTRLTVV.

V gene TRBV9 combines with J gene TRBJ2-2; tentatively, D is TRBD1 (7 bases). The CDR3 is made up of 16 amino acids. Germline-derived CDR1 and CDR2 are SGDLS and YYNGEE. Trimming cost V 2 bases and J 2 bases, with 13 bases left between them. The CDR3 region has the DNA TGTGCCAGCAGCGTCCAGGGGGGAAAAAACACCGGGGAGCTGTTTTTT. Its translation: CASSVQGGKNTGELFF.

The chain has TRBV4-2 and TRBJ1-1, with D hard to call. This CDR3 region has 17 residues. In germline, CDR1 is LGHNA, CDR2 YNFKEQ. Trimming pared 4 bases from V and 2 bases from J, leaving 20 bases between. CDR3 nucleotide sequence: TGTGCCAGCAGCCCGGAATCTACCGGGAGAGAAAACACTGAAGCTTTCTTT. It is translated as CASSPESTGRENTEAFF.

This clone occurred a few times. CDR3 nucleotide sequence: TGTGCCAGCAGCTCGGGGCGGGATACGCAGTATTTT. Its protein is CASSSGRDTQYF. The V and J genes are TRBV11-2 and TRBJ2-3; the D call may be TRBD1 or TRBD2 (5 bases each). The V gene lost 4 bases and the J gene lost 6 bases, with 8 bases spanning the gap. The germline V gene has CDR1 SGHAT and CDR2 FQNNGV. The CDR3 totals 12 residues.

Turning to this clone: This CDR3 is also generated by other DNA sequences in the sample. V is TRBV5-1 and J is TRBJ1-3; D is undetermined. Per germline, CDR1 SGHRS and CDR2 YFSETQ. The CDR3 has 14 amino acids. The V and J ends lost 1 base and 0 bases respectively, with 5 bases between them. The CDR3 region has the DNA TGCGCCAGCAGCTTGTCAACCTCTGGAAACACCATATATTTT. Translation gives CASSLSTSGNTIYF.

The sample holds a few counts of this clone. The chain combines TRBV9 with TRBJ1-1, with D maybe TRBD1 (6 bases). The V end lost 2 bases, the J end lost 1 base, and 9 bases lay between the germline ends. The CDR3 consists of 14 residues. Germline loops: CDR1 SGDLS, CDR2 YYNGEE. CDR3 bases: TGTGCCAGCAGCGTGCAGGGACAGAACACTGAAGCTTTCTTT. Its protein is CASSVQGQNTEAFF. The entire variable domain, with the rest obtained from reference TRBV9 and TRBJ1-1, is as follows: DSGVTQTPKHLITATGQRVTLRCSPRSGDLSVYWYQQSLDQGLQFLIQYYNGEERAKGNILERFSAQQFPDLHSELNLSSLELGDSALYFCASSVQGQNTEAFFGQGTRLTVV.

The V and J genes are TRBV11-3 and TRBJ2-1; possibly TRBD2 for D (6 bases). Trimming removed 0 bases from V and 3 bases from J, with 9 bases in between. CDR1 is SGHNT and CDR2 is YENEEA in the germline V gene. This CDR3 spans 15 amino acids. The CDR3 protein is CASSLEGGDYNEQFF. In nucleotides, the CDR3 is TGTGCCAGCAGCTTAGAGGGCGGGGACTACAATGAGCAGTTCTTC. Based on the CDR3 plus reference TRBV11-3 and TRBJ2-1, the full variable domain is EAGVVQSPRYKIIEKKQPVAFWCNPISGHNTLYWYLQNLGQGPELLIRYENEEAVDDSQLPKDRFSAERLKGVDSTLKIQPAELGDSAVYLCASSLEGGDYNEQFFGPGTRLTVL.

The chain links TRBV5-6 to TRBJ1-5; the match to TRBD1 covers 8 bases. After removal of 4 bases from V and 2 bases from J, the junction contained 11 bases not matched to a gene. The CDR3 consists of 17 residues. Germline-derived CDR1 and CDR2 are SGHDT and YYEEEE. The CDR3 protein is CASSEHLTGEGNQPQHF. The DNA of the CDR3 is TGTGCCAGCAGCGAACATCTGACAGGGGAAGGCAATCAGCCCCAGCATTTT. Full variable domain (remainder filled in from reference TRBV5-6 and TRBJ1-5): DAGVTQSPTHLIKTRGQQVTLRCSPKSGHDTVSWYQQALGQGPQFIFQYYEEEERQRGNFPDRFSGHQFPNYSSELNVNALLLGDSALYLCASSEHLTGEGNQPQHFGDGTRLSIL.

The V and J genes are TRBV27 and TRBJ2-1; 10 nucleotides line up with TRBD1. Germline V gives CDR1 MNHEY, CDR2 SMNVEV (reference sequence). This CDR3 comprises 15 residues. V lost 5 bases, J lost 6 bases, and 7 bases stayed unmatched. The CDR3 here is CASSTRDRGLNEQFF. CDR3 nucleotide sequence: TGTGCCAGCAGTACCCGGGACAGGGGTCTCAATGAGCAGTTCTTC.

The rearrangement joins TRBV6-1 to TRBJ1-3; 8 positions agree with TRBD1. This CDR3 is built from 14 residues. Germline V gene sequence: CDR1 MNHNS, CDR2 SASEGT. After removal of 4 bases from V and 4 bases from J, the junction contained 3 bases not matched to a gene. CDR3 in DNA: TGTGCCAGCAGTGTCCAGGGGGCCGGAAACACCATATATTTT. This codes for CASSVQGAGNTIYF.